This T cell receptor (beta chain) was identified during a study of early T cells in non-severe SARS-CoV-2 infection. TCRdb re-called the 5' RACE reads with MiXCR, one entry per CDR3 protein. The table records around 44,000 distinct CDR3 sequences, roughly 6.6% of them present only once. Looked up from germline, CDR1 is SNHLY and CDR2 is FYNNEI. The CDR3 length is 13 residues. The V end lost 4 bases, the J end lost 4 bases, and 10 bases lay between the germline ends. This receptor was identified in an adult who was a healthcare worker with PCR-confirmed SARS-CoV-2 infection or an uninfected control (not recorded which). The chain couples TRBV2 to TRBJ1-2; D uncertain. The source was whole blood, collected at baseline. DNA for the CDR3: TGTGCCAGCAGTGCGTTGAGAACCTATGGCTACACCTTC. This codes for CASSALRTYGYTF.